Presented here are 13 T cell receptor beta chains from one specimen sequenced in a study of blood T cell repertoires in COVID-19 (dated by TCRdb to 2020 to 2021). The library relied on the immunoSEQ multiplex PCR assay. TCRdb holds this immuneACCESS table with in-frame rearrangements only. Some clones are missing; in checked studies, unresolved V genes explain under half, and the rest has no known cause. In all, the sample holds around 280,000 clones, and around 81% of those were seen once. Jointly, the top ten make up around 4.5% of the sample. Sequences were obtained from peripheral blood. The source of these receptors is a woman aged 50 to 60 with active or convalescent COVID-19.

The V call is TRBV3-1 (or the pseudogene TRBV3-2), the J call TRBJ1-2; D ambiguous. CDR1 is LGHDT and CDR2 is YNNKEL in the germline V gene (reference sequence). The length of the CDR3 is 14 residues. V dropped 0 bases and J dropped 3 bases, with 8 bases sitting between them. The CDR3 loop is CASSQDSGDYGYTF. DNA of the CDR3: TGTGCCAGCAGCCAAGATTCCGGGGACTATGGCTACACCTTC.

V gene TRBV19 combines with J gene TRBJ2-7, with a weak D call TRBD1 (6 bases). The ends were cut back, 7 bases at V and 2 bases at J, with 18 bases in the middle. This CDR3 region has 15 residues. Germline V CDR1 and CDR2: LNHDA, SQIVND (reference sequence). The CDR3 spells CASTSQRGGPYEQYF. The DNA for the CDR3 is TGTGCCAGTACCTCCCAGAGAGGGGGACCCTACGAGCAGTACTTC.

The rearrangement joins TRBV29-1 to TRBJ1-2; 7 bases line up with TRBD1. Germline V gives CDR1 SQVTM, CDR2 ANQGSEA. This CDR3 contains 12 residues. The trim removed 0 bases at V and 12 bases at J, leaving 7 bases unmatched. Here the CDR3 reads CSVEDGSGGNTF. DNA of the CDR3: TGCAGCGTTGAAGATGGGTCAGGGGGGAACACCTTC.

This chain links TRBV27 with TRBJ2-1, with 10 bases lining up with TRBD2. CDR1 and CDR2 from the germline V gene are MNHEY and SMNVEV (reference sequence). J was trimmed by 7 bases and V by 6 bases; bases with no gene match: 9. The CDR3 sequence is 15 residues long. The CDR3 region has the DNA TGTGCCAGCAGCGCTCTAGCGGGAGCCGGGAATGAGCAGTTCTTC. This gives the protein CASSALAGAGNEQFF.

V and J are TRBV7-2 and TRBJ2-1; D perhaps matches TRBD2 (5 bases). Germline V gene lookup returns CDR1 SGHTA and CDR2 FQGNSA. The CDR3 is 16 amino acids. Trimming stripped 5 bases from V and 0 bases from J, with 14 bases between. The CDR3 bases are TGTGCCAGCAGCACGGAGAGCGGTAGCTCCTACAATGAGCAGTTCTTC. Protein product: CASSTESGSSYNEQFF.

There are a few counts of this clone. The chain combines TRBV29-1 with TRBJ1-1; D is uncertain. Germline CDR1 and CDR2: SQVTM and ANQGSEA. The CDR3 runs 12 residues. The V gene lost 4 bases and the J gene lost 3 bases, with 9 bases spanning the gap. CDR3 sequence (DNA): TGCAGCGTTGTACTTGAGCACACTGAAGCTTTCTTT. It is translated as CSVVLEHTEAFF. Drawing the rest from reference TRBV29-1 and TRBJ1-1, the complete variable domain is SAVISQKPSRDICQRGTSLTIQCQVDSQVTMMFWYRQQPGQSLTLIATANQGSEATYESGFVIDKFPISRPNLTFSTLTVSNMSPEDSSIYLCSVVLEHTEAFFGQGTRLTVV.

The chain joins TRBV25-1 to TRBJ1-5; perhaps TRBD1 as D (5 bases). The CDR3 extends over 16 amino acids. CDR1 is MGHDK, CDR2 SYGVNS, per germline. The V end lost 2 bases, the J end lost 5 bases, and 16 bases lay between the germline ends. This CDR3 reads CASSEGRGRKDQPQHF. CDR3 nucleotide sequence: TGTGCCAGCAGTGAAGGGAGGGGACGTAAGGATCAGCCCCAGCATTTT.

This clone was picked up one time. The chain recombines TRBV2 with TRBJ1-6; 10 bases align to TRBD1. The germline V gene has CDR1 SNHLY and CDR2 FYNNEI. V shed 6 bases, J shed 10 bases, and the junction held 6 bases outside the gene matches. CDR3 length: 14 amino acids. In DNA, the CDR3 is TGTGCCAGCAGGACAGGGGGCGCGGGCTCACCCCTCCACTTT. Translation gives CASRTGGAGSPLHF.

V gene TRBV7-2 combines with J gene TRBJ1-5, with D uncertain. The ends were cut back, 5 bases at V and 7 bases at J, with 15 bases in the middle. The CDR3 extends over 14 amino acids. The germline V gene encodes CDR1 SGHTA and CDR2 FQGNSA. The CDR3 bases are TGTGCCAGCAGCCTGAGAGACCCGGGACAGCCCCAGCATTTT. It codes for CASSLRDPGQPQHF. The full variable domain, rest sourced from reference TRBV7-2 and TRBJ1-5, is GAGVSQSPSNKVTEKGKDVELRCDPISGHTALYWYRQSLGQGLEFLIYFQGNSAPDKSGLPSDRFSAERTGGSVSTLTIQRTQQEDSAVYLCASSLRDPGQPQHFGDGTRLSIL.

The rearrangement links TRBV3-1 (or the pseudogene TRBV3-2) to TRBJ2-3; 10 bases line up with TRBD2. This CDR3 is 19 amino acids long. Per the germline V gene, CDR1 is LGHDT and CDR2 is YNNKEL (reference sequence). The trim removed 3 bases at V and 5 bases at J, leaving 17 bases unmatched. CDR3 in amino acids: CASSHPTSPSGSEVDTQYF. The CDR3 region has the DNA TGTGCCAGCAGCCACCCCACCAGTCCTAGCGGGAGTGAGGTAGATACGCAGTATTTT.

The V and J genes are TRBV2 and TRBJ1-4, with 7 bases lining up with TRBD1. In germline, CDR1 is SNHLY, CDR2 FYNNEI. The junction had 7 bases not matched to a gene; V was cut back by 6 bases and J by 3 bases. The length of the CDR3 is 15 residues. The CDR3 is CASSGRDRSNEKLFF. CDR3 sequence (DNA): TGTGCCAGCAGCGGAAGGGACAGATCTAATGAAAAACTGTTTTTT.

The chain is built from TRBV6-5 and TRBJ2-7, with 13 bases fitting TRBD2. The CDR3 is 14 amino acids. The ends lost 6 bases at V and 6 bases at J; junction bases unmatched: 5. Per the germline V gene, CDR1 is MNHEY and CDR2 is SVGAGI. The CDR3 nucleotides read TGTGCCAGCAGGACTAGCGGGAGGACCGGCGAGCAGTACTTC. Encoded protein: CASRTSGRTGEQYF.

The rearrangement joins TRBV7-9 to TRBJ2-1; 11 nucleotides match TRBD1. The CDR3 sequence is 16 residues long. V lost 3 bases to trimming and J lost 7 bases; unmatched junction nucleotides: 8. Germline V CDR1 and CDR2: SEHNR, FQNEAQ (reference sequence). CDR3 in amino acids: CASSFTPGQGGNEQFF. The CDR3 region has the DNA TGTGCCAGCAGCTTCACGCCGGGACAGGGGGGGAATGAGCAGTTCTTC.